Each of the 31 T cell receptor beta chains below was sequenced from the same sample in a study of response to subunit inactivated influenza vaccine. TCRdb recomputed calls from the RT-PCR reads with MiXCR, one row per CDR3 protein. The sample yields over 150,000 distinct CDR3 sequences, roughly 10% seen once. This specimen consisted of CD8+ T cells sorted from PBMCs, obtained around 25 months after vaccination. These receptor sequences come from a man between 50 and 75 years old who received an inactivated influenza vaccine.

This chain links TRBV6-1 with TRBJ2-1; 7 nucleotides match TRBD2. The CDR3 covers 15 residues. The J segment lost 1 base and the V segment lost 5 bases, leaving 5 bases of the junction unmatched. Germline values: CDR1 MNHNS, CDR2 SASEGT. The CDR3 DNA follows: TGTGCCAGCAGTATAGGGGAGGGATCCTACAATGAGCAGTTCTTC. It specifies CASSIGEGSYNEQFF.

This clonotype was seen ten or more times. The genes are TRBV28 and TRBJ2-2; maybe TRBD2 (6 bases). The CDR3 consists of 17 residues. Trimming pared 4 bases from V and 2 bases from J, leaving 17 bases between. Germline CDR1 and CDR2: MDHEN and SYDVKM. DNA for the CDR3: TGTGCCAGCAGTTCTGCCCTTGGGGGGAAAAACACCGGGGAGCTGTTTTTT. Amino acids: CASSSALGGKNTGELFF.

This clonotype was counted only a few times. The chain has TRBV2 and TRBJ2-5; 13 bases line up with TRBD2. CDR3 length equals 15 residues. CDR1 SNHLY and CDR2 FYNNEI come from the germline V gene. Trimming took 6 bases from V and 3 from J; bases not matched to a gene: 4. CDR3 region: CASRTGTSGKETQYF. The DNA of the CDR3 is TGTGCCAGCAGAACCGGGACTAGCGGGAAAGAGACCCAGTACTTC.

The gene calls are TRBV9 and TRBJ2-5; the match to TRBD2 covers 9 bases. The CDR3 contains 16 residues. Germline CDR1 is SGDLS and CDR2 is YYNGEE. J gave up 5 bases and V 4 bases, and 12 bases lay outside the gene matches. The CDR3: CASSWGLAGDGETQYF. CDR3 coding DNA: TGTGCCAGCAGCTGGGGCTTAGCGGGAGATGGGGAGACCCAGTACTTC.

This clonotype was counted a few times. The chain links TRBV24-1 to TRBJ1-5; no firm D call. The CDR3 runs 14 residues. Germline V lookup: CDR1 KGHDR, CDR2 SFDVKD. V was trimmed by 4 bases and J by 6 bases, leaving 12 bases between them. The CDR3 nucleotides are TGTGCCACCAGTGAACCGGGCAGGCTTCAGCCCCAGCATTTT. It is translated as CATSEPGRLQPQHF.

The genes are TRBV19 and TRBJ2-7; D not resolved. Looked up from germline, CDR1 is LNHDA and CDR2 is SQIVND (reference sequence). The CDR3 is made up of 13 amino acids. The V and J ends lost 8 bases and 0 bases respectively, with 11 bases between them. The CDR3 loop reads CASGPGLSYEQYF. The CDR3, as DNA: TGTGCCAGTGGCCCCGGGCTCTCCTACGAGCAGTACTTC.

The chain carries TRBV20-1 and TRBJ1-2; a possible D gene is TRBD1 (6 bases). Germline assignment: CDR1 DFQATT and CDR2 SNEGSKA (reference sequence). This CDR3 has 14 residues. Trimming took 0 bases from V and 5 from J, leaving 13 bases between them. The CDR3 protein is CSARDGQTSYGYTF. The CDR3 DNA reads TGCAGTGCTAGAGACGGACAGACCAGTTATGGCTACACCTTC.

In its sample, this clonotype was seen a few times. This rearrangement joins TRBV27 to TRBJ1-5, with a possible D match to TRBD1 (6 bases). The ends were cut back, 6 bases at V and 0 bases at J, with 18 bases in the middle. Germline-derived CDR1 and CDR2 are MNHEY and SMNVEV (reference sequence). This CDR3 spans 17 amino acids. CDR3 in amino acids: CASSTTGGGNSNQPQHF. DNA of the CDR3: TGTGCCAGCAGCACTACGGGGGGCGGCAATAGCAATCAGCCCCAGCATTTT.

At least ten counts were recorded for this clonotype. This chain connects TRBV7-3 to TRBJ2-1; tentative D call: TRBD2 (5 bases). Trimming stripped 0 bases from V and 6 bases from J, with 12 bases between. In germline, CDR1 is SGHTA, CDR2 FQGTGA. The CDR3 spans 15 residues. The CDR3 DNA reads TGTGCCAGCAGCTTAACATCGGCCCGGGGCAATGAGCAGTTCTTC. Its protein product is CASSLTSARGNEQFF.

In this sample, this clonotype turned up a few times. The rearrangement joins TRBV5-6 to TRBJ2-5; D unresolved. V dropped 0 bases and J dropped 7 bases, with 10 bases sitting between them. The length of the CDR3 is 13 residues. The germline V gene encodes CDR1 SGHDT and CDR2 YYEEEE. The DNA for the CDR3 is TGTGCCAGCAGCTTGGTAGGGTATTGGACCCAGTACTTC. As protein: CASSLVGYWTQYF. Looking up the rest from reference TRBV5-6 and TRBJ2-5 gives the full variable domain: DAGVTQSPTHLIKTRGQQVTLRCSPKSGHDTVSWYQQALGQGPQFIFQYYEEEERQRGNFPDRFSGHQFPNYSSELNVNALLLGDSALYLCASSLVGYWTQYFGPGTRLLVL.

This CDR3 is CASSKIQGLRAQYF. CDR3 bases: TGTGCCAGCAGCAAAATACAGGGACTTCGGGCGCAGTACTTC. This rearrangement joins TRBV11-2 to TRBJ2-7; TRBD1 or TRBD2 may be the D gene (6 bases each). Germline loops: CDR1 SGHAT, CDR2 FQNNGV. The V and J ends lost 5 bases and 9 bases respectively, with 20 bases between them. This CDR3 contains 14 residues.

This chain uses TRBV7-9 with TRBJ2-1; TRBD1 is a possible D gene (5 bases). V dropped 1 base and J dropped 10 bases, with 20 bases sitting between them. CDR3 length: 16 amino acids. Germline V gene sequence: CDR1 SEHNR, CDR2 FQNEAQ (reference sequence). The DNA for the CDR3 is TGTGCCAGCAGCTTAGAGGTGGGTAGGGGAAGAGGCGAGCAGTTCTTC. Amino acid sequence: CASSLEVGRGRGEQFF.

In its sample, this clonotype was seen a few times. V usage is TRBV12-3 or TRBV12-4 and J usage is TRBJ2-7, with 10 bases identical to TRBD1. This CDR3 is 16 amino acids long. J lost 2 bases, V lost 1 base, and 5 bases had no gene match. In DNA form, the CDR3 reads TGTGCCAGCAGTTTAGATCGGGACAGGGGTACCTACGAGCAGTACTTC. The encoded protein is CASSLDRDRGTYEQYF.

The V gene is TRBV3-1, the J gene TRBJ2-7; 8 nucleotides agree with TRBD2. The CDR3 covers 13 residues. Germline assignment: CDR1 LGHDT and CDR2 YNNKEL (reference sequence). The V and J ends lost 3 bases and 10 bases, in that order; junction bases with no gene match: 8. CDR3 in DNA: TGTGCCAGCAGCCAGGGTGGCGGGGGGAATCAGTACTTC. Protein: CASSQGGGGNQYF.

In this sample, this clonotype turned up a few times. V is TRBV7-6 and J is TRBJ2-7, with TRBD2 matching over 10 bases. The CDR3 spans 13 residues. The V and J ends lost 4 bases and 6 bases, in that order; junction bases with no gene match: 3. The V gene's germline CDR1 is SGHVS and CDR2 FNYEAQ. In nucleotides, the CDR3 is TGTGCCAGCAGCTGGGCTAGCGGGGGCGAGCAGTACTTC. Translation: CASSWASGGEQYF.

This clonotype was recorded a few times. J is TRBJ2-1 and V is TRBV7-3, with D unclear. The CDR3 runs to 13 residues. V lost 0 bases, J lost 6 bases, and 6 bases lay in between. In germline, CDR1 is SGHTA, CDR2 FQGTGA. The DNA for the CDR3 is TGTGCCAGCAGCTTAACAGCCGTCAATGAGCAGTTCTTC. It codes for CASSLTAVNEQFF.

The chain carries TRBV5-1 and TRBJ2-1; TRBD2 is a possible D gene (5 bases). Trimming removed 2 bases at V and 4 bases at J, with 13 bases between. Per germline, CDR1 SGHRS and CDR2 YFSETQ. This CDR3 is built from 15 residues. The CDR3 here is CASSFKRLVYNEQFF. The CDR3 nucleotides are TGCGCCAGCAGCTTCAAGCGGTTAGTTTACAATGAGCAGTTCTTC.

CDR3 nucleotide sequence: TGTGCCAGCAGTTACCCGGGGATGGAAAGAGAGCAGTACTTC. As protein: CASSYPGMEREQYF. The chain uses TRBV6-5 and TRBJ2-7, with TRBD2 as a possible D gene (5 bases). Germline V CDR1 and CDR2: MNHEY, SVGAGI. The ends were cut back, 2 bases at V and 7 bases at J, with 15 bases in the middle. The CDR3 has 14 amino acids.

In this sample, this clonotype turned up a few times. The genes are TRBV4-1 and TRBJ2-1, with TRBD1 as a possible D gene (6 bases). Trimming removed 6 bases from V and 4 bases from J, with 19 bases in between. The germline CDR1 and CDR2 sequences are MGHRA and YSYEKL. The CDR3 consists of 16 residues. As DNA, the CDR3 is TGCGCCAGCAGTCGCACCCCAGGGGAAGGATACAATGAGCAGTTCTTC. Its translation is CASSRTPGEGYNEQFF.

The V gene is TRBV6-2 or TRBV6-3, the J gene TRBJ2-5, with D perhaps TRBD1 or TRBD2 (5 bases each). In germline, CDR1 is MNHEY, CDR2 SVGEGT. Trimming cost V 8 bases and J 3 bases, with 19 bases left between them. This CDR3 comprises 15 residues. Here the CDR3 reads CASFNGAVHEETQYF. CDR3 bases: TGTGCCAGCTTTAACGGGGCGGTCCATGAAGAGACCCAGTACTTC.

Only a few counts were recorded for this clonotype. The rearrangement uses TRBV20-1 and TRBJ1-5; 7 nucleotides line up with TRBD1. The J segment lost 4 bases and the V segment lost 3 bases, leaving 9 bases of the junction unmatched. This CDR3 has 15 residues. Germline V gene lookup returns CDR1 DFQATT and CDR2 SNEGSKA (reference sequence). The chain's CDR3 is CSARLRDSGNQPQHF. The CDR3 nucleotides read TGCAGTGCTAGGTTGAGGGACAGCGGTAATCAGCCCCAGCATTTT.

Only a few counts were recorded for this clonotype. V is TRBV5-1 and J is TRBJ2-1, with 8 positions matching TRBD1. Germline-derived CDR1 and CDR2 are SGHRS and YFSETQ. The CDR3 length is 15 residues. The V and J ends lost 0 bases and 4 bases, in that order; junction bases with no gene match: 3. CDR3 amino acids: CASSLEQGEYNEQFF. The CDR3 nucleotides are TGCGCCAGCAGCTTGGAACAGGGGGAATACAATGAGCAGTTCTTC.

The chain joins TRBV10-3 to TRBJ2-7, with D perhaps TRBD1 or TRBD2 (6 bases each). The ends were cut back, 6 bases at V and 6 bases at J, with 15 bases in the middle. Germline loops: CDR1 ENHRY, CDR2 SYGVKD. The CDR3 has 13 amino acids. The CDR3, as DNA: TGTGCCATCAGGGGGGGCAGCGGTTTCGAGCAGTACTTC. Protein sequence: CAIRGGSGFEQYF.

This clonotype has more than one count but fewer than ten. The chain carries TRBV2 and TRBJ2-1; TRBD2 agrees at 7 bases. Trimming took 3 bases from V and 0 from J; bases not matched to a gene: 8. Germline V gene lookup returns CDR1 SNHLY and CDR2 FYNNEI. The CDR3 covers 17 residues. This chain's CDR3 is CASSEGGIMSSYNEQFF. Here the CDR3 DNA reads TGTGCCAGCAGTGAGGGGGGGATCATGAGCTCCTACAATGAGCAGTTCTTC.

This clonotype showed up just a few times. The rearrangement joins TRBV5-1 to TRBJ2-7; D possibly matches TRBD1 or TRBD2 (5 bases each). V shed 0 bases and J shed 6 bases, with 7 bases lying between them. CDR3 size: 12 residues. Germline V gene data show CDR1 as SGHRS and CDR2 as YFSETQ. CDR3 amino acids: CASSLGGVEQYF. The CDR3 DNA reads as TGCGCCAGCAGCTTGGGAGGGGTCGAGCAGTACTTC.

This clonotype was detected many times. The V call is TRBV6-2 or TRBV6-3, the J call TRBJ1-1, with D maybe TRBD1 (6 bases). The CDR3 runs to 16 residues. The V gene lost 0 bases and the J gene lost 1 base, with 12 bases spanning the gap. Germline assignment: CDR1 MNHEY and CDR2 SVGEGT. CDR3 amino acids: CASSYSYRDTNTEAFF. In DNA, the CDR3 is TGTGCCAGCAGTTACTCGTACCGGGACACGAACACTGAAGCTTTCTTT.

The CDR3 nucleotides read TGTGCCAGCAGTGAATGGAGGGGCGGATCAGATACGCAGTATTTT. Translated, it gives CASSEWRGGSDTQYF. The V gene is TRBV6-1, the J gene TRBJ2-3; tentatively, D is TRBD2 (6 bases). The CDR3 consists of 15 residues. V lost 2 bases and J lost 4, with 13 bases in between. Per the germline V gene, CDR1 is MNHNS and CDR2 is SASEGT.

The CDR3 sequence is CASSQGQDRTDTQYF. CDR3 sequence (DNA): TGCGCCAGCAGCCAAGGGCAGGATCGCACAGATACGCAGTATTTT. V and J are TRBV4-3 and TRBJ2-3; D is undetermined. The CDR3 totals 15 residues. Trimming took 1 base from V and 1 from J, leaving 9 bases between them. Looked up from germline, CDR1 is LGHNA and CDR2 is YSLEER.

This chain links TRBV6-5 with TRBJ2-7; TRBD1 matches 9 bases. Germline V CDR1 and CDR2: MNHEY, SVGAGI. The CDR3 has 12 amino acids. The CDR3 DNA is TGTGCGACAGGGGGAGGTTCCTACGAGCAGTACTTC. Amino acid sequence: CATGGGSYEQYF.

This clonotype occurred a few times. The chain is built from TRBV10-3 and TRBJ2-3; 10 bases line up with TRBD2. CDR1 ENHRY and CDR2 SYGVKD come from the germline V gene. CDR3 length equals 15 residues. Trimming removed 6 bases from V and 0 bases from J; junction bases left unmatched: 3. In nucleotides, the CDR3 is TGTGCCATCAGCACTAGCGGGGAAAGCACAGATACGCAGTATTTT. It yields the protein CAISTSGESTDTQYF.

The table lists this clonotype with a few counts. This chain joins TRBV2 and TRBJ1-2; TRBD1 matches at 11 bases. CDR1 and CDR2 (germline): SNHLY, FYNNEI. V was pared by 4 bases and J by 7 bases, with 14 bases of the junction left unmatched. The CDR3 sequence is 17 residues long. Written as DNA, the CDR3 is TGTGCCAGCAGTGTCCCAAGGACAGGGGGCGATGAAGGTGGCTACACCTTC. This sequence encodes CASSVPRTGGDEGGYTF.